Shown below are 20 T cell receptor beta chains from a single sample sequenced in a study of PD-1 blockade in classical Hodgkin lymphoma (TCRdb year 2020). Receptor libraries were prepared by the immunoSEQ multiplex PCR assay. The source is immuneACCESS, and TCRdb retained only in-frame sequences with V and J called. Part of the clones is not carried over; for the studies checked, unresolved V genes explain less than half of this, and the remainder is unexplained. Present in this sample are 20,000 to 25,000 clones, about 65% of which were seen just once. The top ten clonotypes cover about 15% of the sample. The time point label, read with the paper, signifies: cycle 1 day 1 (C1D1), immediately before nivolumab initiation. All trial patients had relapsed after autologous stem cell transplantation, with cohorts A, B and C differing in prior brentuximab vedotin exposure. The sequencing used peripheral blood mononuclear cells (PBMCs), collected at baseline. The source of these receptors is a human donor with classical Hodgkin lymphoma.

V is TRBV7-2 and J is TRBJ2-3; 13 nucleotides agree with TRBD2. In germline, CDR1 is SGHTA, CDR2 FQGNSA. V dropped 4 bases and J dropped 4; count of bases not matched to a gene: 8. The CDR3 spans 17 residues. For the CDR3, the DNA is TGTGCCAGCAGCTACCCGGTGGGACTAGCGGGATCAGATACGCAGTATTTT. Protein sequence: CASSYPVGLAGSDTQYF.

The chain couples TRBV10-2 to TRBJ1-5, with D possibly being TRBD1 (5 bases). The CDR3 spans 15 residues. Germline CDR1 and CDR2: WSHSY and SAAADI. V gave up 5 bases and J gave up 1 base, with 12 bases separating them. This chain's CDR3 is CASSRGLQSNQPQHF. CDR3 nucleotides: TGCGCCAGCAGTAGGGGCCTACAAAGCAATCAGCCCCAGCATTTT.

This chain links TRBV9 with TRBJ2-5; the match to TRBD1 covers 11 bases. The CDR3 consists of 15 residues. CDR1 is SGDLS and CDR2 is YYNGEE in the germline V gene. V lost 2 bases, J lost 6 bases, and 6 bases stayed unmatched. CDR3 sequence (DNA): TGTGCCAGCAGCGTGTCCGGGACAGGGGGGCAGACCCAGTACTTC. Amino acids: CASSVSGTGGQTQYF.

The J gene is TRBJ2-1, the V gene TRBV9, with 7 bases that match TRBD2. Trimming at V came to 5 bases and at J to 2 bases, leaving 4 bases not matched to a gene. The CDR3 spans 14 residues. CDR1 is SGDLS and CDR2 is YYNGEE in the germline V gene. The chain's CDR3 is CASRPSGAYNEQFF. CDR3 sequence (DNA): TGTGCCAGCAGACCAAGCGGGGCCTACAATGAGCAGTTCTTC.

The chain joins TRBV5-1 to TRBJ2-1, with D tentatively TRBD1 (6 bases). From germline, CDR1 is SGHRS and CDR2 YFSETQ. The CDR3 length is 14 residues. Between the trimmed V and J ends, which lost 2 bases and 4 bases, there was a span of 10 bases. CDR3 residues: CASSLPGEYNEQFF. The DNA for the CDR3 is TGCGCCAGCAGCTTACCAGGGGAGTACAATGAGCAGTTCTTC.

The chain combines TRBV6-1 with TRBJ2-5; no firm D call. Germline V lookup: CDR1 MNHNS, CDR2 SASEGT. The CDR3 extends over 13 amino acids. V gave up 8 bases and J gave up 3 bases, with 13 bases separating them. CDR3 sequence: CASGRQPKETQYF. The CDR3 bases are TGTGCCAGCGGACGGCAGCCGAAAGAGACCCAGTACTTC.

This chain connects TRBV4-2 to TRBJ2-3; D call uncertain. In germline, CDR1 is LGHNA, CDR2 YNFKEQ. V lost 4 bases, J lost 2 bases, and 13 bases lay in between. This CDR3 contains 15 residues. Here the CDR3 DNA reads TGTGCCAGCAGCCTTCACCAAATGATCACAGATACGCAGTATTTT. Translated, it gives CASSLHQMITDTQYF.

V gene TRBV27 combines with J gene TRBJ2-7; TRBD1 matches at 9 bases. CDR1 and CDR2 from the germline V gene are MNHEY and SMNVEV (reference sequence). With V trimmed by 6 bases and J by 2 bases, 5 bases remained unmatched. The CDR3 loop spans 14 amino acids. The CDR3 sequence is CASRWTGVAYEQYF. CDR3 in DNA: TGTGCCAGCAGATGGACAGGGGTTGCCTACGAGCAGTACTTC.

V gene TRBV6-4 combines with J gene TRBJ1-5; 7 bases are a match to TRBD1. This CDR3 region has 18 residues. From germline, CDR1 is MRHNA and CDR2 SNTAGT. Trimming cost V 3 bases and J 0 bases; bases outside gene matches: 11. CDR3 in amino acids: CASSEGRGLVYSNQPQHF. The CDR3 nucleotides are TGTGCCAGCAGTGAAGGCAGGGGGTTGGTCTATAGCAATCAGCCCCAGCATTTT.

This clone is medium-sized. The chain couples TRBV14 to TRBJ2-2; 9 bases align to TRBD1. After removal of 5 bases from V and 5 bases from J, the junction contained 6 bases not matched to a gene. Per the germline V gene, CDR1 is SGHDN and CDR2 is FVKESK. This CDR3 is 15 amino acids long. The CDR3 DNA reads as TGTGCCAGCAGCGCACAGGGGGCGCTAACCGGGGAGCTGTTTTTT. Its translation is CASSAQGALTGELFF.

This chain connects TRBV5-1 to TRBJ2-7; 9 bases agree with TRBD1. Germline loops: CDR1 SGHRS, CDR2 YFSETQ. The V gene end was trimmed by 5 bases and the J gene end by 4 bases; junction bases not matched to a gene: 10. The CDR3 runs to 15 residues. The CDR3 region is CASRNPGQGKYEQYF. The CDR3, as DNA: TGCGCCAGCAGGAATCCGGGACAGGGTAAATACGAGCAGTACTTC.

CDR3 sequence reads: CASSLFTGGPDSPLHF. CDR3 bases: TGCGCCAGCAGCTTGTTCACGGGAGGGCCGGATTCACCCCTCCACTTT. V gene TRBV5-1 combines with J gene TRBJ1-6; D unresolved. V shed 1 base and J shed 8 bases, with 16 bases lying between them. Germline assignment: CDR1 SGHRS and CDR2 YFSETQ. This CDR3 comprises 16 residues.

This chain connects TRBV7-9 to TRBJ1-4, with D possibly TRBD1 on 6 matching bases. CDR1 is SEHNR and CDR2 is FQNEAQ in the germline V gene (reference sequence). Trimming left V 3 bases short and J 0 bases short, with 14 bases between. This CDR3 contains 17 residues. The CDR3, as DNA: TGTGCCAGCAGCTTCCTGGGGGGCGCTGCAACTAATGAAAAACTGTTTTTT. Translated, it gives CASSFLGGAATNEKLFF.

The chain recombines TRBV6-1 with TRBJ2-1; 13 bases align to TRBD2. This CDR3 comprises 13 residues. Germline CDR1 and CDR2: MNHNS and SASEGT. V was clipped by 11 bases and J by 7 bases; unmatched bases: 5. The CDR3 reads CAYRLAGGNEQFF. The CDR3 DNA follows: TGTGCCTACAGACTAGCGGGGGGAAATGAGCAGTTCTTC.

This clone was seen a handful of times. CDR3 sequence: CASMGQGSSPLHF. In nucleotides, the CDR3 is TGTGCCAGTATGGGACAGGGTAGTTCACCCCTCCACTTT. This sequence joins TRBV19 and TRBJ1-6; TRBD1 matches 9 bases. Germline loops: CDR1 LNHDA, CDR2 SQIVND (reference sequence). J was trimmed by 9 bases and V by 7 bases; bases with no gene match: 4. The CDR3 covers 13 residues.

The chain couples TRBV18 to TRBJ2-2; 7 nucleotides line up with TRBD1. CDR1 and CDR2 (germline): KGHSH, LQKENI. Germline trimming cut 4 bases from V and 5 bases from J; bases unmatched to any gene: 10. CDR3 length equals 16 residues. The CDR3 DNA follows: TGTGCCAGCTCACGCGACAGGGTTGGTGAAACCGGGGAGCTGTTTTTT. It translates to CASSRDRVGETGELFF.

The rearrangement links TRBV7-9 to TRBJ2-5, with TRBD2 identical over 9 bases. The V segment lost 2 bases and the J segment 2 bases; nucleotides outside the gene matches: 9. Germline-derived CDR1 and CDR2 are SEHNR and FQNEAQ (reference sequence). This CDR3 comprises 17 residues. CDR3 in amino acids: CASSLRRLAGRQETQYF. The CDR3 DNA reads as TGTGCCAGCAGCTTAAGACGGCTAGCGGGGAGACAAGAGACCCAGTACTTC. Supplemented by reference TRBV7-9 and TRBJ2-5, the full variable domain reads DTGVSQNPRHKITKRGQNVTFRCDPISEHNRLYWYRQTLGQGPEFLTYFQNEAQLEKSRLLSDRFSAERPKGSFSTLEIQRTEQGDSAMYLCASSLRRLAGRQETQYFGPGTRLLVL.

V usage is TRBV21-1 and J usage is TRBJ2-7; TRBD1, as called in the table, went unchecked against the DNA. TRBV21-1 is listed as a pseudogene. This CDR3 contains 17 residues. The CDR3 DNA follows: TGTGCCAGCAGCACCGTCTCGACAGGCCCAAGCTCCTACGAGCAGTACTTC. Protein: CASSTVSTGPSSYEQYF.

The DNA of the CDR3 is TGTGCCAGCAGCGTAGCTGCGGGGGAGAACAATGAGCAGTTCTTC. Protein sequence: CASSVAAGENNEQFF. This chain joins TRBV9 and TRBJ2-1; TRBD2 aligns across 7 bases. Germline V gene lookup returns CDR1 SGDLS and CDR2 YYNGEE. With V trimmed by 0 bases and J by 5 bases, 5 bases remained unmatched. This CDR3 is built from 15 residues.

The chain links TRBV25-1 to TRBJ1-6; D uncertain. Germline-derived CDR1 and CDR2 are MGHDK and SYGVNS. V was clipped by 6 bases and J by 5 bases, with 5 bases between them. This CDR3 region has 12 residues. CDR3 DNA sequence: TGTGCCAGCAGAAGCCATAATTCACCCCTCCACTTT. This encodes CASRSHNSPLHF.